A single sample is the source of the 6 T cell receptor beta chains below, sequenced in a study of blood T cell repertoires in COVID-19. Only in-frame clones appear in the TCRdb table, and some are missing; sequencing was by immunoSEQ multiplex PCR. This table has some 48,000 clones, 65% to 90% appearing once. Sequences were obtained from peripheral blood. The receptors derive from a human donor in a cohort sampled during active COVID-19.

The chain employs TRBV7-3 and TRBJ1-1; possible D gene TRBD1, 5 bases. V was trimmed by 6 bases and J by 1 base, leaving 9 bases between them. The CDR3 runs 13 residues. Germline CDR1 is SGHTA and CDR2 is FQGTGA. CDR3 protein: CASSLDRNTEAFF. In DNA form, the CDR3 reads TGTGCCAGCAGTCTCGACAGGAACACTGAAGCTTTCTTT.

Here the CDR3 DNA reads TGTGCCAGCTCCACTCCCGGACAGGGGGACACAGATACGCAGTATTTT. Translated: CASSTPGQGDTDTQYF. The chain recombines TRBV5-4 with TRBJ2-3; TRBD1 agrees at 10 bases. Germline CDR1 and CDR2: SGHNT and YYREEE (reference sequence). The CDR3 covers 16 residues. J lost 2 bases, V lost 7 bases, and 10 bases had no gene match.

In its sample, this clone was seen once. The chain employs TRBV4-3 and TRBJ2-3; TRBD2 aligns across 8 bases. Germline V lookup: CDR1 LGHNA, CDR2 YSLEER. The CDR3 length is 17 residues. The ends lost 0 bases at V and 5 bases at J; junction bases unmatched: 10. The CDR3 here is CASSQEAKSGSGDTQYF. The CDR3 nucleotides are TGCGCCAGCAGCCAAGAAGCGAAAAGCGGGAGTGGAGATACGCAGTATTTT.

This chain uses TRBV27 with TRBJ1-2; possible D gene TRBD1, 5 bases. Trimming shortened V by 0 bases and J by 7 bases, and 12 bases separated the two germline ends. Germline V lookup: CDR1 MNHEY, CDR2 SMNVEV (reference sequence). The CDR3 contains 14 residues. CDR3 protein: CASSLSPGIGGYTF. The DNA of the CDR3 is TGTGCCAGCAGTTTATCCCCAGGGATAGGTGGCTACACCTTC.

In its sample, this clone was seen a few times. The rearrangement links TRBV24-1 to TRBJ2-1; the match to TRBD2 covers 16 bases. Germline CDR1 KGHDR, CDR2 SFDVKD. The CDR3 contains 14 residues. Unmatched junction bases numbered 4, after V lost 8 bases and J lost 10 bases. CDR3 sequence (DNA): TGTGCCACCATGGGACTAGCGGGAGGGGAAGAGCAGTTCTTC. Its protein is CATMGLAGGEEQFF.

This sequence joins TRBV10-2 and TRBJ2-1, with D possibly matching TRBD2 (6 bases). V gave up 0 bases and J gave up 4 bases, with 13 bases separating them. Germline assignment: CDR1 WSHSY and CDR2 SAAADI. This CDR3 is 16 amino acids long. In nucleotides, the CDR3 is TGCGCCAGCAGTGAGTCGAGGTTAGCGGCATACAATGAGCAGTTCTTC. Translated, it gives CASSESRLAAYNEQFF.